The 20 T cell receptor beta chains below were found in one sample sequenced in a study of Graves' ophthalmopathy and Graves' hyperthyroidism. Amplification targeted the TCR beta CDR3 regions, with RNA transcripts as the source material. First-round RT-PCR used HTBI primers; second-round multiplex PCR followed. TCRdb processed the multiplex PCR reads anew with MiXCR; each CDR3 protein has one entry. The table has under 200,000 distinct CDR3 sequences, 30% to 45% seen once. The sequenced sample was peripheral blood. Source of these receptors: a middle-aged woman with Graves' ophthalmopathy.

This clonotype was counted many times. V gene TRBV29-1 combines with J gene TRBJ2-4, with a weak D call TRBD1 (5 bases). CDR1 SQVTM and CDR2 ANQGSEA come from the germline V gene. This CDR3 region has 13 residues. The V end was cut by 4 bases, the J end by 5 bases, with 12 bases between. The chain's CDR3 is CSVVGHLENIQYF. The CDR3, as DNA: TGCAGCGTTGTGGGGCACTTAGAAAACATTCAGTACTTC. Full variable domain (remainder filled in from reference TRBV29-1 and TRBJ2-4): SAVISQKPSRDICQRGTSLTIQCQVDSQVTMMFWYRQQPGQSLTLIATANQGSEATYESGFVIDKFPISRPNLTFSTLTVSNMSPEDSSIYLCSVVGHLENIQYFGAGTRLSVL.

This clonotype was counted at least ten times. The rearrangement joins TRBV27 to TRBJ2-2; no reliable D call. Germline CDR1 MNHEY, CDR2 SMNVEV (reference sequence). Trimming shortened V by 5 bases and J by 2 bases, and 3 bases separated the two germline ends. The CDR3 has 12 residues. CDR3 coding DNA: TGTGCCAGCAGTCAAAACACCGGGGAGCTGTTTTTT. This translates into CASSQNTGELFF.

The V call is TRBV19, the J call TRBJ1-2; D is unclear. CDR3 size: 14 residues. Germline V CDR1 and CDR2: LNHDA, SQIVND (reference sequence). Trimming removed 2 bases from V and 3 bases from J, with 10 bases in between. This chain's CDR3 is CASSILQPDYGYTF. The DNA for the CDR3 is TGTGCCAGTAGTATATTGCAACCCGACTATGGCTACACCTTC.

This clonotype appeared many times. The rearrangement uses TRBV20-1 and TRBJ1-2, with D possibly being TRBD1 (5 bases). This CDR3 has 11 residues. Germline V gene sequence: CDR1 DFQATT, CDR2 SNEGSKA (reference sequence). V was clipped by 6 bases and J by 6 bases, with 11 bases between them. CDR3 protein: CSASGGNGYTF. The CDR3 nucleotides read TGCAGTGCGAGCGGGGGGAATGGCTACACCTTC.

The CDR3 sequence is CSARDRSYGYTF. CDR3 coding DNA: TGCAGTGCTAGGGACAGGAGCTATGGCTACACCTTC. V usage is TRBV20-1 and J usage is TRBJ1-2; 7 bases are shared with TRBD1. With V trimmed by 3 bases and J by 4 bases, 2 bases remained unmatched. This CDR3 is built from 12 residues. Germline V gene sequence: CDR1 DFQATT, CDR2 SNEGSKA (reference sequence).

This clonotype was observed at least ten times. The V and J genes are TRBV27 and TRBJ2-5; D not resolved. The V gene lost 0 bases and the J gene lost 5 bases, with 7 bases spanning the gap. This CDR3 is 13 amino acids long. Germline V gene sequence: CDR1 MNHEY, CDR2 SMNVEV (reference sequence). In DNA, the CDR3 is TGTGCCAGCAGTTTATCGCCCCGGGAGACCCAGTACTTC. As protein: CASSLSPRETQYF.

This clonotype appeared many times. The chain has TRBV6-5 and TRBJ1-1; TRBD1 matches 8 bases. Trimming cost V 6 bases and J 1 base; bases outside gene matches: 7. The CDR3 is 15 amino acids. Germline CDR1 MNHEY, CDR2 SVGAGI. This CDR3 reads CASRFDRGPNTEAFF. In DNA, the CDR3 is TGTGCCAGCAGGTTCGACAGGGGCCCGAACACTGAAGCTTTCTTT.

There are many counts of this clonotype. V usage is TRBV4-1 and J usage is TRBJ2-7; D remains unclear. From germline, CDR1 is MGHRA and CDR2 YSYEKL. This CDR3 has 12 residues. With 5 bases removed from V and 6 bases from J, the gap between germline ends came to 11 bases. The CDR3: CASSFETGEQYF. The DNA of the CDR3 is TGCGCCAGCAGCTTTGAGACGGGCGAGCAGTACTTC.

The chain joins TRBV6-2 or TRBV6-3 to TRBJ2-5; 13 bases align to TRBD2. J was trimmed by 5 bases and V by 10 bases; bases with no gene match: 4. This CDR3 is 13 amino acids long. Germline V gives CDR1 MNHEY, CDR2 SVGEGT. As DNA, the CDR3 is TGTGCCACCGGGACTAGCGGGATGGAGACCCAGTACTTC. Its translation is CATGTSGMETQYF.

This clonotype was counted a few times. V and J are TRBV11-2 and TRBJ2-7; a possible D gene is TRBD1 (6 bases). Between the trimmed V and J ends, which lost 6 bases and 2 bases, there was a span of 23 bases. Germline CDR1 reads SGHAT; CDR2 reads FQNNGV. There are 17 residues in the CDR3. Here the CDR3 reads CASSFQWDPTGTYEQYF. The CDR3 DNA is TGTGCCAGCAGTTTCCAATGGGACCCAACAGGGACCTACGAGCAGTACTTC.

V gene TRBV6-1 combines with J gene TRBJ2-5, with 7 bases that match TRBD1. The V gene end was trimmed by 4 bases and the J gene end by 2 bases; junction bases not matched to a gene: 4. Germline V gives CDR1 MNHNS, CDR2 SASEGT. The CDR3 extends over 14 amino acids. CDR3 amino acids: CASSVDRAQETQYF. The CDR3 region has the DNA TGTGCCAGCAGTGTCGACAGGGCTCAAGAGACCCAGTACTTC.

This sequence joins TRBV20-1 and TRBJ1-2; D is unclear. This CDR3 contains 12 residues. CDR1 DFQATT and CDR2 SNEGSKA come from the germline V gene (reference sequence). Trimming took off 2 bases at V and 8 bases at J, with 12 bases between the two ends. CDR3 sequence: CSARSDGEGYTF. CDR3 sequence (DNA): TGCAGTGCTAGATCGGACGGAGAAGGCTACACCTTC.

This clonotype was counted ten times or more. This rearrangement joins TRBV5-5 to TRBJ2-2; D is undetermined. There are 15 residues in the CDR3. Germline values: CDR1 SGHKS, CDR2 YYEKEE (reference sequence). V was clipped by 0 bases and J by 0 bases, with 6 bases between them. CDR3 DNA: TGTGCCAGCAGCTTGGTCACGACGAACACCGGGGAGCTGTTTTTT. It is translated as CASSLVTTNTGELFF.

This clonotype occurred many times. The CDR3 DNA follows: TGTGCCAGCAGCTTAGACGGACAGTCCAATCAGCCCCAGCATTTT. This encodes CASSLDGQSNQPQHF. The V and J genes are TRBV7-2 and TRBJ1-5, with D maybe TRBD1 (6 bases). The CDR3 is made up of 15 amino acids. Germline-derived CDR1 and CDR2 are SGHTA and FQGNSA. Between the trimmed V and J ends, which lost 1 base and 3 bases, there was a span of 10 bases.

This clonotype came up many times. This chain connects TRBV19 to TRBJ2-7; D remains unclear. The CDR3 spans 12 residues. Germline V lookup: CDR1 LNHDA, CDR2 SQIVND (reference sequence). Trimming removed 5 bases at V and 7 bases at J, with 12 bases between. The CDR3 DNA follows: TGTGCCAGTAGTCTAACACCGGAGGAGCAGTACTTC. This codes for CASSLTPEEQYF.

Notes on this clonotype: The junction shows a germline mismatch at one end, possibly a read error. The rearrangement joins TRBV6-2 or TRBV6-3 to TRBJ1-1, with TRBD1 matching over 7 bases. The germline CDR1 and CDR2 sequences are MNHEY and SVGEGT. The CDR3 totals 16 residues. This chain's CDR3 is CASSTPETGRNTEAFF. CDR3 nucleotide sequence: TGTGCCAGCAGTACCCCAGAGACAGGGCGGAACACTGAAGCCTTCTTT.

The chain employs TRBV6-1 and TRBJ1-1; 9 bases agree with TRBD1. This CDR3 region has 15 residues. The junction had 6 bases not matched to a gene; V was cut back by 7 bases and J by 0 bases. Germline V CDR1 and CDR2: MNHNS, SASEGT. CDR3 bases: TGTGCCAGCATCCCACAGGGGGCGGTGAACACTGAAGCTTTCTTT. It codes for CASIPQGAVNTEAFF.

The V and J genes are TRBV11-2 and TRBJ1-2; TRBD1 matches at 8 bases. The CDR3 is made up of 16 amino acids. Germline assignment: CDR1 SGHAT and CDR2 FQNNGV. V was clipped by 3 bases and J by 0 bases; unmatched bases: 6. For the CDR3, the DNA is TGTGCCAGCAGCTTCACCCGGGACAGGACTAACTATGGCTACACCTTC. This translates into CASSFTRDRTNYGYTF. Supplemented by reference TRBV11-2 and TRBJ1-2, the full variable domain reads EAGVAQSPRYKIIEKRQSVAFWCNPISGHATLYWYQQILGQGPKLLIQFQNNGVVDDSQLPKDRFSAERLKGVDSTLKIQPAKLEDSAVYLCASSFTRDRTNYGYTFGSGTRLTVV.

This clonotype was observed at least ten times. The chain employs TRBV5-1 and TRBJ1-1, with D tentatively TRBD1 (6 bases). CDR1 and CDR2 (germline): SGHRS, YFSETQ. Trimming took 5 bases from V and 0 from J, leaving 14 bases between them. The CDR3 sequence is 15 residues long. The CDR3 here is CASRNTGTLNTEAFF. The DNA of the CDR3 is TGCGCCAGCAGAAATACCGGGACACTGAACACTGAAGCTTTCTTT.

This clonotype has ten or more counts. This chain joins TRBV7-2 and TRBJ1-6; D is unresolved. This CDR3 comprises 12 residues. CDR1 and CDR2 from the germline V gene are SGHTA and FQGNSA. The V and J ends lost 2 bases and 8 bases respectively, with 4 bases between them. The DNA of the CDR3 is TGTGCCAGCAGCTTACTTCATTCACCCCTCCACTTT. Translated: CASSLLHSPLHF.